This T cell receptor (beta chain) was found in a study of OX40 agonist ivuxolimab in advanced cancers. Study-wide results and caveats: The antigens recognized by the expanded peripheral T cells, that is their antigen specificity, were not determined. Compared with others, partial responders at 0.1-3.0 mg/kg displayed clonal expansion among the lowest. Expanded clones belonging to CD8+ T cells outnumbered, on average, those of CD4+.

Measured with immunoSEQ multiplex PCR; TCRdb has only the in-frame clones, and not every one. The profile shows 70,000 to 85,000 clones, roughly 84% of them singletons. This CDR3 is built from 12 residues. V lost 6 bases, J lost 7 bases, and 12 bases lay in between. Germline V CDR1 and CDR2: MDHEN, SYDVKM. For this clone: Its antigen is unknown.

The sequenced sample was CD4+ or CD8+ T cells sorted from blood, obtained in a trial of the OX40 agonist ivuxolimab. This chain uses TRBV28 with TRBJ2-5; unclear D gene. This TCR derives from an adult with an advanced solid tumor such as melanoma, head and neck, liver or kidney cancer. In DNA form, the CDR3 reads TGTGCCAGCAGCTCAGGACCGGTGACCCAGTACTTC. Translated, it gives CASSSGPVTQYF.